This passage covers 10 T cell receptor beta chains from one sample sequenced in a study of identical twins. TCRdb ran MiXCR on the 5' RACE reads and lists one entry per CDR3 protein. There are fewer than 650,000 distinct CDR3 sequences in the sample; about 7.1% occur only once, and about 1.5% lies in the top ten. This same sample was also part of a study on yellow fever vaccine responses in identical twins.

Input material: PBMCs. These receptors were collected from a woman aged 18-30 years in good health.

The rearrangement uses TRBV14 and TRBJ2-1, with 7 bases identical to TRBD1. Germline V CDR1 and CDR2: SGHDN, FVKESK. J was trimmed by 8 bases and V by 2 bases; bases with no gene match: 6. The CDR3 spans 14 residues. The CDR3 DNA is TGTGCCAGCAGCCAATGGACAGGAGTTGATGAGCAGTTCTTC. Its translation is CASSQWTGVDEQFF.

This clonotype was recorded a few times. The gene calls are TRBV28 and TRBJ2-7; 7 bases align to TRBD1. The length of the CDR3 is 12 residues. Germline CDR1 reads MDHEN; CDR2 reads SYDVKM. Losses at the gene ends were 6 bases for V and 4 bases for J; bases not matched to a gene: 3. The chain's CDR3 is CASSPGQYEQYV. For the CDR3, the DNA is TGTGCCAGCAGCCCGGGACAGTACGAGCAGTACGTC.

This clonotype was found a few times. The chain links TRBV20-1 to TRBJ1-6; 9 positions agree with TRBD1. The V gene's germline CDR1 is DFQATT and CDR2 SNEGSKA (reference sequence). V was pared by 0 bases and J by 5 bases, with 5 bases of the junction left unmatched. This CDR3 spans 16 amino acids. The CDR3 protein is CSARDMTGGNNSPLHF. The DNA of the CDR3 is TGCAGTGCTAGAGATATGACAGGGGGTAATAATTCACCCCTCCACTTT.

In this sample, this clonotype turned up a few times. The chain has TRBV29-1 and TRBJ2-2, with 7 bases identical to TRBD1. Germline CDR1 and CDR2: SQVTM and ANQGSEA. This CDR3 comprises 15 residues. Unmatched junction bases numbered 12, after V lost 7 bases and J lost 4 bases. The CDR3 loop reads CSDGRRQGCTGELFF. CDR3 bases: TGCAGCGATGGCCGCCGACAGGGCTGCACCGGGGAGCTGTTTTTT.

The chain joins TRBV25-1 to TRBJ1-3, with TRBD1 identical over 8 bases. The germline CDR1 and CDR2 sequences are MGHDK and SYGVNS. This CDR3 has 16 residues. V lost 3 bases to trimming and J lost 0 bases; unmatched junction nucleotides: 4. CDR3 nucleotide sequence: TGTGCCAGCAGTGAGTCAGGGGGCCACTCTGGAAACACCATATATTTT. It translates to CASSESGGHSGNTIYF.

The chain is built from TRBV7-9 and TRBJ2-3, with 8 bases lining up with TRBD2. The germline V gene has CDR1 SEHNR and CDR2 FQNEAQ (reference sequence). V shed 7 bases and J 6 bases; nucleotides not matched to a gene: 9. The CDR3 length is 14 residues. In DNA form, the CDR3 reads TGTGCCAGCAACCGCGCGGGGGGAGAGGATACGCAGTATTTT. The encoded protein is CASNRAGGEDTQYF.

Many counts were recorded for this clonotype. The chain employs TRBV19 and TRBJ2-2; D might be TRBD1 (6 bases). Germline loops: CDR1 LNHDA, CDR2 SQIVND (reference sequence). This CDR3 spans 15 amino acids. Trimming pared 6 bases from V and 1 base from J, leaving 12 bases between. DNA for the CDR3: TGTGCCAGTAGCCAACCGGGACAGAACACCGGGGAGCTGTTTTTT. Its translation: CASSQPGQNTGELFF.

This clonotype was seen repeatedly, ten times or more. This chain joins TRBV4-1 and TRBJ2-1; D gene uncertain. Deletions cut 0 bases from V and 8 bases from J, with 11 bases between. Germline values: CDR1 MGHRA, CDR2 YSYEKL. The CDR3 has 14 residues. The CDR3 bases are TGCGCCAGCAGCCAAGAGGGGTTCGAGTATGAGCAGTTCTTC. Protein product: CASSQEGFEYEQFF.

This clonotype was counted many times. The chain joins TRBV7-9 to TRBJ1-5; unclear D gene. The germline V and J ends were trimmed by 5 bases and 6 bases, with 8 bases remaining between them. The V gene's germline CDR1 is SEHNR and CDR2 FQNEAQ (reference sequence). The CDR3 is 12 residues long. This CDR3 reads CASSPESQPQHF. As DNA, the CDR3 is TGTGCCAGCAGCCCCGAAAGTCAGCCCCAGCATTTT. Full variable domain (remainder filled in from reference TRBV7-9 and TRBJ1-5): DTGVSQNPRHKITKRGQNVTFRCDPISEHNRLYWYRQTLGQGPEFLTYFQNEAQLEKSRLLSDRFSAERPKGSFSTLEIQRTEQGDSAMYLCASSPESQPQHFGDGTRLSIL.

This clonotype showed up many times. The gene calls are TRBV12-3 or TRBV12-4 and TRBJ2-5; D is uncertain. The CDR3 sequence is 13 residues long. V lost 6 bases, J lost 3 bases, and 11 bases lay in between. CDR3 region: CASSPRHEETQYF. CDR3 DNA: TGTGCCAGCAGCCCCCGACACGAAGAGACCCAGTACTTC.